The 13 T cell receptor beta chains given below trace back to one sample, sequenced in a study of cytotoxic CD8 clonotypes in ibrutinib-treated CLL. Repertoires were generated with immunoSEQ multiplex PCR, while TCRdb's copy carries only in-frame clones and drops some. The sample has 150,000 to 200,000 clones; more than 80% are singletons. The specimen comprised PBMCs, sampled after 24 months of ibrutinib treatment. All receptors come from a human donor with chronic lymphocytic leukemia.

The chain carries TRBV19 and TRBJ1-3, with 7 nucleotides matching TRBD1. CDR1 is LNHDA and CDR2 is SQIVND in the germline V gene (reference sequence). Germline trimming cut 2 bases from V and 0 bases from J; bases unmatched to any gene: 4. The CDR3 consists of 16 residues. The CDR3 protein is CASSITGVSSGNTIYF. The CDR3 DNA sequence: TGTGCCAGTAGTATAACAGGGGTGAGCTCTGGAAACACCATATATTTT.

This chain uses TRBV25-1 with TRBJ1-4; unclear D gene. This CDR3 has 15 residues. Trimming left V 4 bases short and J 5 bases short, with 14 bases between. The germline CDR1 and CDR2 sequences are MGHDK and SYGVNS. DNA for the CDR3: TGTGCCAGCAGTGGAAATTCCCGATTAAATGAAAAACTGTTTTTT. It codes for CASSGNSRLNEKLFF.

V and J are TRBV5-1 and TRBJ2-2, with D unresolved. V lost 2 bases and J lost 2, with 7 bases in between. Germline CDR1 reads SGHRS; CDR2 reads YFSETQ. This CDR3 has 14 residues. CDR3 DNA sequence: TGCGCCAGCAGCTTATCCGGAAACACCGGGGAGCTGTTTTTT. Its protein is CASSLSGNTGELFF.

The chain carries TRBV7-3 and TRBJ2-7; D is unclear. Germline assignment: CDR1 SGHTA and CDR2 FQGTGA. V was cut by 2 bases and J by 6 bases, with 17 bases left in between. This CDR3 is 15 amino acids long. CDR3 sequence (DNA): TGTGCCAGCAGCTTAGGGCTAGGGTCGTACGGCGAGCAGTACTTC. It is translated as CASSLGLGSYGEQYF.

Within the sample, this clone is medium-sized. The chain combines TRBV5-6 with TRBJ2-7; D is unclear. Germline loops: CDR1 SGHDT, CDR2 YYEEEE. The CDR3 length is 13 residues. V lost 0 bases to trimming and J lost 5 bases, with 9 bases between them. The CDR3 here is CASSLGHRDEQYF. The CDR3 DNA sequence: TGTGCCAGCAGCTTGGGGCACCGGGACGAGCAGTACTTC.

This rearrangement joins TRBV19 to TRBJ1-3; D gene uncertain. Germline V gene lookup returns CDR1 LNHDA and CDR2 SQIVND (reference sequence). This CDR3 has 14 residues. The germline V and J ends were trimmed by 6 bases and 0 bases, with 9 bases remaining between them. The CDR3 sequence: CASRTQSSGNTIYF. CDR3 bases: TGTGCCAGTAGAACACAGAGCTCTGGAAACACCATATATTTT.

The sample holds one count of this clone. The chain carries TRBV6-5 and TRBJ1-2; 9 bases map to TRBD1. Trimming removed 0 bases from V and 4 bases from J; junction bases left unmatched: 3. The CDR3 spans 15 residues. Looked up from germline, CDR1 is MNHEY and CDR2 is SVGAGI. The CDR3 DNA is TGTGCCAGCAGTTACTCGACAGGGGGAGTCTATGGCTACACCTTC. Protein sequence: CASSYSTGGVYGYTF.

The chain recombines TRBV18 with TRBJ1-6; 8 bases align to TRBD1. Germline CDR1 KGHSH, CDR2 LQKENI. With 6 bases clipped from V and 7 bases from J, the junction kept 5 bases outside the gene matches. The CDR3 contains 14 residues. The CDR3 reads CASSGDRTNSPLHF. Written as DNA, the CDR3 is TGTGCCAGCTCCGGGGACAGGACGAATTCACCCCTCCACTTT.

The chain combines TRBV5-1 with TRBJ2-1, with D possibly matching TRBD2 (6 bases). Trimming shortened V by 3 bases and J by 6 bases, and 13 bases separated the two germline ends. The CDR3 sequence is 14 residues long. Germline V gene lookup returns CDR1 SGHRS and CDR2 YFSETQ. In DNA, the CDR3 is TGCGCCAGCAGCTCCCGACTAGTTGGCAATGAGCAGTTCTTC. It encodes CASSSRLVGNEQFF.

This clone was recorded once. The chain carries TRBV2 and TRBJ2-1, with TRBD1 matching over 9 bases. V dropped 4 bases and J dropped 3; count of bases not matched to a gene: 4. From germline, CDR1 is SNHLY and CDR2 FYNNEI. The CDR3 loop spans 15 amino acids. CDR3 in amino acids: CASSGTGGFYNEQFF. CDR3 sequence (DNA): TGTGCCAGCAGTGGTACAGGGGGCTTCTACAATGAGCAGTTCTTC.

The chain combines TRBV11-2 with TRBJ1-1; D gene ambiguous. Trimming pared 1 base from V and 0 bases from J, leaving 15 bases between. This CDR3 spans 17 amino acids. Germline V gives CDR1 SGHAT, CDR2 FQNNGV. CDR3 bases: TGTGCCAGCAGCTTAGTTAGAGGGAAAAGGATGAACACTGAAGCTTTCTTT. Translated, it gives CASSLVRGKRMNTEAFF.

The chain joins TRBV4-3 to TRBJ2-7; 8 bases map to TRBD2. The CDR3 spans 16 residues. The germline CDR1 and CDR2 sequences are LGHNA and YSLEER. J was trimmed by 4 bases and V by 3 bases; bases with no gene match: 11. CDR3 region: CASSQALDTGGYEQYF. The CDR3 DNA follows: TGCGCCAGCAGCCAGGCCTTGGATACGGGGGGGTACGAGCAGTACTTC.

The J gene is TRBJ1-5, the V gene TRBV7-2; possible D gene TRBD1, 6 bases. V was cut by 0 bases and J by 6 bases, with 12 bases left in between. The germline CDR1 and CDR2 sequences are SGHTA and FQGNSA. The CDR3 is 15 residues long. CDR3 nucleotide sequence: TGTGCCAGCAGCTTAGCGCTGGGGGGCGCTCAGCCCCAGCATTTT. It translates to CASSLALGGAQPQHF.